This is a list of T cell receptor beta chains from one sample in a study of identical twins. TCRdb reanalysed the 5' RACE reads using MiXCR and keeps one entry per CDR3 protein. The sample lists some 600,000 distinct CDR3 sequences; 7.1% were seen once. This sample was also put to use in a study of yellow fever vaccine responses in identical twins.

Sequencing was performed on PBMCs. Every receptor here comes from a woman younger than 35 in good health. The CDR3 runs from the conserved cysteine through the conserved F or W.

TRBV11-2	CASSLSRGANTEAFF
TRBV29-1	CSVRDSSSGNTIYF
TRBV20-1	CSARVDQSYNEQFF
TRBV7-8	CASSPGSGQGANEQFF
TRBV5-1	CASSPGTGALGIQYF
TRBV2	CASSPRTALTGYTF
TRBV4-1	CASSPRAGYYGYTF
TRBV20-1	CSASNPDKITSYEQYF
TRBV12-3/TRBV12-4	CASSFLAGGHNEQFF
TRBV6-1	CASSSPADTYNEQFF
TRBV29-1	CSVRTGAYEQYF
TRBV12-3/TRBV12-4	CASSPGQGATSSGNTIYF
TRBV19	CASSEGLAGVKETQYF
TRBV11-2	CASSFGGSTLKTQYF
TRBV20-1	CSASSGRASYEQYF
TRBV7-6	CASSLVADSDTQYF
TRBV28	CASSFRAGTSGGSTLDEQFF
TRBV24-1	CATSDPSTARVPTGELFF
TRBV5-5	CASSSRGGGSTGELFF
TRBV4-1	CASSQDGQGLVGYTF
TRBV28	CASSLHGTYNEQFF
TRBV3-1	CASSQESGTGSFYGYTF
TRBV5-4	CASSLETAGWNEQFF
TRBV9	CASSVGTTVSRQFF
TRBV2	CASSYSNQPQHF
TRBV4-2	CASSQLMTGPYNEQFF
TRBV27	CASRPLPVRGHPYTEAFF
TRBV12-3/TRBV12-4	CASSSGGREQFF
TRBV6-5	CASSYRDPKGYNEKLFF
TRBV24-1	CATSGGSGNEQFF
TRBV10-2	CASSGRNTEAFF
TRBV27	CASSQNLQETQYF
TRBV10-3	CAIGGGTYGYTF
TRBV4-1	CASSQEDRYNSPLHF
TRBV27	CASSSGGLRTEAFF
TRBV10-3	CAISPGTSGYNEQFF
TRBV11-2	CASSLITTPSYEQYF
TRBV10-1	CASSEQMNTGELFF
TRBV6-4	CASSDQTGGHTQYF
TRBV27	CASSLRRGFAGELFF
TRBV20-1	CSAFPRTSGRNTQYF
TRBV3-1	CASSLDRPINTGELFF
TRBV6-2/TRBV6-3	CASSWDGGGYNEQFF
TRBV11-2	CASSLGRGNPQEGNEQFF
TRBV2	CASSEASGRIYEQYF
TRBV24-1	CATSDPGLAGDLEQFF
TRBV28	CASRPTGGETQYF
TRBV12-3/TRBV12-4	CASSLASRWGTDTQYF
TRBV24-1	CATSVLDAEQFF
TRBV7-8	CASSSLGQGEDEQFF
TRBV18	CASSPERNQPQHF
TRBV2	CASSRTGVQPQHF
TRBV2	CASSRPSGTDTQYF
TRBV15	CATSLPQGGTPLHF
TRBV7-9	CASSPRTAEAFF
TRBV10-3	CAISESGLPDQPQHF
TRBV6-1	CASSGTGTGNTIYF